This TCR beta chain came from a study of blood T cell repertoires in COVID-19. Background on the study: T cells, B-cell-depleted T cells, or PBMCs provided the cDNA or gDNA that served as material.

Per the authors' pipeline: Estimation of nucleated cell counts was performed using reference gene primer amplification. The protocol was immunoSEQ multiplex PCR, while the TCRdb copy is restricted to in-frame clones and leaves out a portion. V, J and clone size were drawn from that table, and D and trimming were deduced from the DNA. The data contain 310,000 or so clones, around 88% of them singletons. Germline CDR1 and CDR2: KGHDR and SFDVKD. V lost 5 bases to trimming and J lost 4 bases, with 17 bases between them. This CDR3 has 16 residues. The TCR originated in a woman in her forties or fifties with acute or convalescent COVID-19. This sequence joins TRBV24-1 and TRBJ1-3, with D possibly matching TRBD1 (6 bases). The sequencing sample was made of peripheral blood. The CDR3 loop is CATSVSGVLMGNTIYF. In DNA form, the CDR3 reads TGTGCCACCAGTGTCTCAGGGGTCTTGATGGGAAACACCATATATTTT.